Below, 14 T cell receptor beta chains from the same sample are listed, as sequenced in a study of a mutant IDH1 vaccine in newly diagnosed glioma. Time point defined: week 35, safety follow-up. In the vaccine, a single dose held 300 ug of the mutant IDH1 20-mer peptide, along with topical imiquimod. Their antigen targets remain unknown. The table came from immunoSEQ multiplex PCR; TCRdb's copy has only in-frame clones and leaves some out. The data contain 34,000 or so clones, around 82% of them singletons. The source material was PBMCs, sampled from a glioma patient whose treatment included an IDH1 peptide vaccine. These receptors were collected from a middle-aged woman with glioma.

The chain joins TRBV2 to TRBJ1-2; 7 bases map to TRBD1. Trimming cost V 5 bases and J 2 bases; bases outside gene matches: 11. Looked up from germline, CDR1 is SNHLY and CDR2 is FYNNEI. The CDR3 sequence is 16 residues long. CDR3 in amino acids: CASSSSPDRKNYGYTF. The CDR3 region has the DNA TGTGCCAGCAGTTCCTCCCCGGACAGGAAGAACTATGGCTACACCTTC.

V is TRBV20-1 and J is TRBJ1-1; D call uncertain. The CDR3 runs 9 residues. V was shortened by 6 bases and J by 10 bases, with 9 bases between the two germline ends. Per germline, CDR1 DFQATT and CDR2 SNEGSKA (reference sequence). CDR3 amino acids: CSAPLGAFF. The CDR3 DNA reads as TGCAGTGCCCCCCTGGGAGCTTTCTTT.

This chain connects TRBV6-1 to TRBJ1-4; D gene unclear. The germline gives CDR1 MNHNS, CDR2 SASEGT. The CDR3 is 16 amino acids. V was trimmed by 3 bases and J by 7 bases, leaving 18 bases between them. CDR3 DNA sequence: TGTGCCAGCAGTGATATACCGGCCCCCTGGGGTGAAAAACTGTTTTTT. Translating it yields CASSDIPAPWGEKLFF.

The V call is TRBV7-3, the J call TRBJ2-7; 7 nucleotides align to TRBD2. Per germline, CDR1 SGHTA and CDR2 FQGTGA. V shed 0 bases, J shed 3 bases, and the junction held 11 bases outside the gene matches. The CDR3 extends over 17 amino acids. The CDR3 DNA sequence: TGTGCCAGCAGCTTAACTGCGTCCTTAGGGACTAACTACGAGCAGTACTTC. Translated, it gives CASSLTASLGTNYEQYF.

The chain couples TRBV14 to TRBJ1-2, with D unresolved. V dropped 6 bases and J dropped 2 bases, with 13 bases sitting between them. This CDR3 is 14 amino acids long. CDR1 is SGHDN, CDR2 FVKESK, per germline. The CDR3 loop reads CASSPLGPNYGYTF. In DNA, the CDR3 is TGTGCCAGCAGTCCCCTCGGGCCGAACTATGGCTACACCTTC.

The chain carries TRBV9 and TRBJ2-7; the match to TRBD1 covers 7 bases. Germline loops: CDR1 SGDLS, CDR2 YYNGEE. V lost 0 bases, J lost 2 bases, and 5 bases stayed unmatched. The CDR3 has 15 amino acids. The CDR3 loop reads CASSVAQTGTYEQYF. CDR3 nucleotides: TGTGCCAGCAGCGTAGCTCAGACAGGGACCTACGAGCAGTACTTC.

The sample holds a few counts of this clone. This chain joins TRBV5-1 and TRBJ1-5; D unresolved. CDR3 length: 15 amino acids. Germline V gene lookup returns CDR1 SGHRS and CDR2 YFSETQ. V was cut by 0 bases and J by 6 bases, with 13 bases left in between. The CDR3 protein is CASSLDLLGGQPQHF. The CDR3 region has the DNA TGCGCCAGCAGCTTGGACCTCCTAGGTGGTCAGCCCCAGCATTTT. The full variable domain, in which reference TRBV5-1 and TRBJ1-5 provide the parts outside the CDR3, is KAGVTQTPRYLIKTRGQQVTLSCSPISGHRSVSWYQQTPGQGLQFLFEYFSETQRNKGNFPGRFSGRQFSNSRSEMNVSTLELGDSALYLCASSLDLLGGQPQHFGDGTRLSIL.

DNA of the CDR3: TGTGCCAGCAGCCCCCCGGGGACCACGACGGATACGCAGTATTTT. It yields the protein CASSPPGTTTDTQYF. The chain carries TRBV7-9 and TRBJ2-3; the D call may be TRBD1 or TRBD2 (5 bases each). CDR3 length equals 15 residues. V gave up 5 bases and J gave up 6 bases, with 18 bases separating them. Germline V gene data show CDR1 as SEHNR and CDR2 as FQNEAQ (reference sequence). Drawing the rest from reference TRBV7-9 and TRBJ2-3, the complete variable domain is DTGVSQNPRHKITKRGQNVTFRCDPISEHNRLYWYRQTLGQGPEFLTYFQNEAQLEKSRLLSDRFSAERPKGSFSTLEIQRTEQGDSAMYLCASSPPGTTTDTQYFGPGTRLTVL.

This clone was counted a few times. The CDR3 nucleotides are TGCGCCAGCAGAGACACTAGTTCCTCGGGAGAGACCCAGTACTTC. This encodes CASRDTSSSGETQYF. The chain joins TRBV5-1 to TRBJ2-5, with a weak D call TRBD2 (5 bases). The CDR3 extends over 15 amino acids. Trimming took off 5 bases at V and 4 bases at J, with 18 bases between the two ends. The germline V gene has CDR1 SGHRS and CDR2 YFSETQ.

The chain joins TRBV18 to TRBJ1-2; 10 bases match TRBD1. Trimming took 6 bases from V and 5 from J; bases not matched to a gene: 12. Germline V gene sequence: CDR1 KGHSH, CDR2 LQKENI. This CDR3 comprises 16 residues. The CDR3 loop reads CASSPTPGQGQYGYTF. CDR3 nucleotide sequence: TGTGCCAGCTCCCCAACCCCGGGACAGGGGCAGTATGGCTACACCTTC.

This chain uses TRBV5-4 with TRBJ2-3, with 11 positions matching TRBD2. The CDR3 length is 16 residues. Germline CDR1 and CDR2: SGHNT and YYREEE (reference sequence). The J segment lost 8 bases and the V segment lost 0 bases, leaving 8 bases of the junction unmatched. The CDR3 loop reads CASSLEGSGGARTQYF. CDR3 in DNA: TGTGCCAGCAGCTTGGAGGGTAGCGGGGGGGCTCGTACGCAGTATTTT. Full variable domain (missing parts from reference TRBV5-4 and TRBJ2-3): ETGVTQSPTHLIKTRGQQVTLRCSSQSGHNTVSWYQQALGQGPQFIFQYYREEENGRGNFPPRFSGLQFPNYSSELNVNALELDDSALYLCASSLEGSGGARTQYFGPGTRLTVL.

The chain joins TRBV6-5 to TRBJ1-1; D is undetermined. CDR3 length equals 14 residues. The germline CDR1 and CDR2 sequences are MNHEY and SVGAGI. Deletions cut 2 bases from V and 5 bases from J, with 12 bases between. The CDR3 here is CASSYHVGRTEAFF. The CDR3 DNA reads TGTGCCAGCAGTTACCATGTCGGACGGACTGAAGCTTTCTTT.

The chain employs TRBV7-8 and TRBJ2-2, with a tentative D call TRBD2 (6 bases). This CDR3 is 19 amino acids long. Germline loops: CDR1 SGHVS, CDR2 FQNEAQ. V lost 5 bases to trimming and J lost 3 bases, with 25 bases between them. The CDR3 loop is CASSPKGTSSMQHTGELFF. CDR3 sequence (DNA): TGTGCCAGCAGCCCAAAAGGGACTTCCAGTATGCAACACACCGGGGAGCTGTTTTTT. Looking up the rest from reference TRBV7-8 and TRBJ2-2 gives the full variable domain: GAGVSQSPRYKVAKRGQDVALRCDPISGHVSLFWYQQALGQGPEFLTYFQNEAQLDKSGLPSDRFFAERPEGSVSTLKIQRTQQEDSAVYLCASSPKGTSSMQHTGELFFGEGSRLTVL.

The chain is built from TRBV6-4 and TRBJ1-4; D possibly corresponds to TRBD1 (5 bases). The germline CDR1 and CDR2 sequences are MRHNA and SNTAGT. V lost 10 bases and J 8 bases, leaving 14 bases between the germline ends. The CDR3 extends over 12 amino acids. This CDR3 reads CAIPGSGEKLFF. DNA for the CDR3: TGTGCCATCCCAGGGTCGGGAGAAAAACTGTTTTTT.